The following is a T cell receptor beta chain sequence with its context. What it binds is not known. The V end lost 2 bases, the J end lost 3 bases, and 10 bases lay between the germline ends. The germline V gene encodes CDR1 MNHNY and CDR2 SVGAGI (reference sequence). The CDR3 has 15 residues. Data came from immunoSEQ multiplex PCR; TCRdb stores just in-frame clones and leaves some out. The sample holds tens of thousands of clones, around 94% seen once. This sample was taken from a study of cytomegalovirus exposure and HLA in healthy donors. Whole-study results and caveats: Confirmation in vitro established that a few CMV-associated chains were specific for CMV antigens.

This receptor was taken from a woman aged 18-30 years in good health and CMV-seronegative. The chain combines TRBV6-6 with TRBJ2-2, with D possibly matching TRBD2 (6 bases). Material for sequencing was PBMCs. CDR3 bases: TGTGCCAGCAGTTACCCGGGAGAGGACACCGGGGAGCTGTTTTTT. The encoded protein is CASSYPGEDTGELFF.